This T cell receptor beta chain was sequenced during a study of breast tumors, draining lymph nodes, adjacent tissues. Using its own MiXCR run on the multiplex PCR reads, TCRdb lists one record per CDR3 protein. This repertoire shows under 150,000 distinct CDR3 sequences, nearly 20% found once; its top ten account for about 3.5%. Axillary draining lymph nodes of breast cancer patients supplied the node samples. Looked up from germline, CDR1 is MNHEY and CDR2 is SVGAGI. This CDR3 is 13 amino acids long. V was clipped by 4 bases and J by 6 bases, with 10 bases between them. The rearrangement uses TRBV6-5 and TRBJ2-4; D uncertain. Specimen: axillary lymph node tissue. This TCR derives from a female donor with breast cancer. Some clones in this sample may be carry-over from other donors' samples. The CDR3 bases are TGTGCCAGCAGTTCCCCGGGCACAAACATTCAGTACTTC. This gives the protein CASSSPGTNIQYF.